This entry describes one T cell receptor (beta chain). Its target is unknown. With each sample, at least 5 micrograms of total RNA were extracted. Sample-barcoded 5' priming and a J-beta primer mix drove a second PCR of about 6 to 12 cycles. TCRdb re-analysed the 5' RACE reads in MiXCR, keeping a single row per CDR3 protein. The table includes about 1,500,000 distinct CDR3 sequences, under 30% detected once. The data belong to a study of blood T cells in healthy people across ages. Germline CDR1 is SGDLS and CDR2 is YYNGEE. There are 21 residues in the CDR3. Trimming took 3 bases from V and 0 from J, leaving 28 bases between them. Study-wide results and limits: No one knew whether donors had CMV, which possibly confounded expanded clonotype changes. Long-lived donors carried more naive CD4+ cells and greater diversity than aged donors.

The material sequenced was blood. The chain is built from TRBV9 and TRBJ2-1, with D possibly being TRBD2 (9 bases). The sequence came from a woman in her twenties or thirties in good health. The CDR3 DNA sequence: TGTGCCAGCAGCGGGACAGGGAGGCCGGTAGCGGGGGTTCCCTCCTACAATGAGCAGTTCTTC. It specifies CASSGTGRPVAGVPSYNEQFF.